This T cell receptor beta chain was sequenced for a study of OX40 agonist ivuxolimab in advanced cancers. Study context: The dose-escalation group included hepatocellular carcinoma, melanoma, renal cell carcinoma and head and neck cancer.

General study findings and limits: Low normalized T-cell clonal expansion was also seen in some nonresponders.

The protocol was immunoSEQ multiplex PCR, while the TCRdb copy is restricted to in-frame clones and leaves out a portion. The sample lists some 21,000 clones; 83% were seen once. On this clone itself: The target antigen is unknown.

V lost 4 bases to trimming and J lost 2 bases, with 7 bases between them. The V gene's germline CDR1 is SGHNT and CDR2 YYREEE (reference sequence). The CDR3 extends over 14 amino acids. The clonotype originates from an adult with an advanced solid tumor such as melanoma, head and neck, liver or kidney cancer. The input for sequencing was CD4+ or CD8+ T cells sorted from blood, taken in a trial of the OX40 agonist ivuxolimab. The chain employs TRBV5-4 and TRBJ2-6; maybe TRBD2 (6 bases). CDR3 sequence (DNA): TGTGCCAGCAGCGGGGGGACTGGGGCCAACGTCCTGACTTTC. The encoded protein is CASSGGTGANVLTF.